One and the same sample provided the 22 T cell receptor beta chains below, sequenced in a study of OX40 agonist ivuxolimab in advanced cancers. The assay was immunoSEQ multiplex PCR, and TCRdb's table has in-frame clones only and misses some. Among fewer than 80,000 clones listed, about 86% were seen once. The sequencing here drew on CD4+ or CD8+ T cells sorted from blood, taken in a trial of the OX40 agonist ivuxolimab. All receptors come from an adult with an advanced solid tumor such as melanoma, head and neck, liver or kidney cancer.

This clone showed up just a few times. The rearrangement joins TRBV29-1 to TRBJ1-1; D is uncertain. The CDR3 covers 10 residues. The V end was cut by 6 bases, the J end by 3 bases, with 5 bases between. Germline CDR1 SQVTM, CDR2 ANQGSEA. CDR3 residues: CSVSHTEAFF. CDR3 DNA: TGCAGCGTCTCCCACACTGAAGCTTTCTTT.

V usage is TRBV4-2 and J usage is TRBJ2-3; D is uncertain. From germline, CDR1 is LGHNA and CDR2 YNFKEQ. The CDR3 loop spans 19 amino acids. V lost 2 bases and J 0 bases, leaving 21 bases between the germline ends. CDR3 sequence: CASSQTSVPGAISTDTQYF. In DNA form, the CDR3 reads TGTGCCAGCAGCCAAACCTCAGTTCCAGGTGCAATAAGCACAGATACGCAGTATTTT.

As concerns this clone: Its ends do not fully match the called genes, so a read error is possible. V gene TRBV7-8 combines with J gene TRBJ2-3; D is possibly TRBD1 or TRBD2 (6 bases each). Germline-derived CDR1 and CDR2 are SGHVS and FQNEAQ. There are 12 residues in the CDR3. DNA of the CDR3: TGTGCCAGCAGCACAAGCCGGGGGCGCAAAGATTTT. Translating gives CASSTSRGRKDF.

V and J are TRBV5-1 and TRBJ2-3; 9 bases fit TRBD2. This CDR3 is 19 amino acids long. The ends lost 0 bases at V and 4 bases at J; junction bases unmatched: 15. Germline values: CDR1 SGHRS, CDR2 YFSETQ. CDR3 sequence: CASSLVQFRLAGRADTQYF. As DNA, the CDR3 is TGCGCCAGCAGCTTGGTCCAATTTCGGCTAGCGGGAAGGGCAGATACGCAGTATTTT.

DNA of the CDR3: TGTGCCAGCAGCTTAGGCGTTTATAACTATGGCTACACCTTC. Encoded protein: CASSLGVYNYGYTF. The V and J genes are TRBV7-2 and TRBJ1-2; D not certain. Germline V gene sequence: CDR1 SGHTA, CDR2 FQGNSA. This CDR3 spans 14 amino acids. Trimming cost V 1 base and J 1 base, with 7 bases left between them.

The V call is TRBV5-1, the J call TRBJ2-3; weak D call: TRBD1 (5 bases). The V gene lost 7 bases and the J gene lost 0 bases, with 12 bases spanning the gap. Germline-derived CDR1 and CDR2 are SGHRS and YFSETQ. The CDR3 extends over 14 amino acids. The CDR3 coding sequence is TGCGCCAGCCGTGCAGGGCCGAGCACAGATACGCAGTATTTT. Residues: CASRAGPSTDTQYF. The whole variable domain, remainder taken from reference TRBV5-1 and TRBJ2-3, is KAGVTQTPRYLIKTRGQQVTLSCSPISGHRSVSWYQQTPGQGLQFLFEYFSETQRNKGNFPGRFSGRQFSNSRSEMNVSTLELGDSALYLCASRAGPSTDTQYFGPGTRLTVL.

V and J are TRBV5-1 and TRBJ2-1, with 12 bases that match TRBD2. CDR1 SGHRS and CDR2 YFSETQ come from the germline V gene. J lost 2 bases, V lost 3 bases, and 3 bases had no gene match. The CDR3 is 16 amino acids. CDR3 protein: CASSSGLAGPYNEQFF. In nucleotides, the CDR3 is TGCGCCAGCAGCTCCGGACTAGCGGGGCCCTACAATGAGCAGTTCTTC.

The rearrangement joins TRBV11-2 to TRBJ2-3, with D unclear. This CDR3 spans 15 amino acids. Trimming left V 0 bases short and J 6 bases short, with 13 bases between. The germline V gene encodes CDR1 SGHAT and CDR2 FQNNGV. In DNA, the CDR3 is TGTGCCAGCAGCTTAGATCTCGCTCTGGGGGATACGCAGTATTTT. Translating it yields CASSLDLALGDTQYF. Combining the CDR3 with reference TRBV11-2 and TRBJ2-3 gives the whole variable domain EAGVAQSPRYKIIEKRQSVAFWCNPISGHATLYWYQQILGQGPKLLIQFQNNGVVDDSQLPKDRFSAERLKGVDSTLKIQPAKLEDSAVYLCASSLDLALGDTQYFGPGTRLTVL.

This chain joins TRBV6-5 and TRBJ1-5; no reliable D call. The V and J ends lost 6 bases and 1 base respectively, with 10 bases between them. CDR1 and CDR2 from the germline V gene are MNHEY and SVGAGI. The CDR3 length is 14 residues. The CDR3 nucleotides are TGTGCCAGCAGCAACCAATACAGCAATCAGCCCCAGCATTTT. This translates into CASSNQYSNQPQHF.

This clone is a singleton in its sample. The V call is TRBV2, the J call TRBJ2-5, with 15 bases fitting TRBD2. Germline CDR1 reads SNHLY; CDR2 reads FYNNEI. CDR3 length equals 16 residues. Trimming took 6 bases from V and 2 from J; bases not matched to a gene: 4. The chain's CDR3 is CASSQGLAGGQETQYF. DNA for the CDR3: TGTGCCAGCAGCCAGGGACTAGCGGGGGGACAAGAGACCCAGTACTTC.

The chain couples TRBV2 to TRBJ2-3; 9 bases map to TRBD2. The length of the CDR3 is 15 residues. Trimming at V came to 1 base and at J to 4 bases, leaving 3 bases not matched to a gene. Germline loops: CDR1 SNHLY, CDR2 FYNNEI. CDR3 loop: CASSEVAGVADTQYF. The DNA for the CDR3 is TGTGCCAGCAGTGAAGTAGCGGGGGTTGCAGATACGCAGTATTTT.

The V gene is TRBV12-5, the J gene TRBJ1-5; 9 bases are a match to TRBD1. CDR1 and CDR2 from the germline V gene are LGHNT and FRNRAP. Losses at the gene ends were 7 bases for V and 6 bases for J; bases not matched to a gene: 10. This CDR3 has 15 residues. The CDR3 sequence is CASAPPTGGVQPQHF. CDR3 bases: TGTGCTAGTGCCCCCCCAACAGGGGGCGTTCAGCCCCAGCATTTT.

The CDR3 DNA reads as TGTGCCAGTACCCCCCTACTCATAGCCGGCGGCTACACCTTC. Protein: CASTPLLIAGGYTF. The chain couples TRBV19 to TRBJ1-2; D remains ambiguous. V lost 7 bases and J 8 bases, leaving 20 bases between the germline ends. CDR1 is LNHDA and CDR2 is SQIVND in the germline V gene (reference sequence). The CDR3 is 14 amino acids.

The J gene is TRBJ2-2, the V gene TRBV5-1; tentatively, D is TRBD1 (6 bases). The CDR3 totals 15 residues. Looked up from germline, CDR1 is SGHRS and CDR2 is YFSETQ. V lost 5 bases and J lost 0, with 11 bases in between. CDR3 loop: CASRSGTSNTGELFF. Written as DNA, the CDR3 is TGCGCCAGCAGAAGTGGGACATCGAACACCGGGGAGCTGTTTTTT.

V usage is TRBV18 and J usage is TRBJ1-3; D is unclear. Per germline, CDR1 KGHSH and CDR2 LQKENI. The CDR3 consists of 13 residues. The V end was cut by 2 bases, the J end by 3 bases, with 5 bases between. The CDR3 here is CASSPAGGNTIYF. The CDR3 DNA sequence: TGTGCCAGCTCACCAGCTGGTGGAAACACCATATATTTT.

V usage is TRBV5-4 and J usage is TRBJ2-1; weak D call: TRBD1 (6 bases). The CDR3 extends over 16 amino acids. V gave up 1 base and J gave up 4 bases, with 15 bases separating them. Germline V CDR1 and CDR2: SGHNT, YYREEE (reference sequence). The CDR3 DNA is TGTGCCAGCAGCTTGCCAAACAGGGTTGGATACAATGAGCAGTTCTTC. It yields the protein CASSLPNRVGYNEQFF.

The rearrangement links TRBV7-6 to TRBJ2-7, with TRBD2 matching 8 bases. The CDR3 loop spans 15 amino acids. The ends lost 5 bases at V and 9 bases at J; junction bases unmatched: 15. Per germline, CDR1 SGHVS and CDR2 FNYEAQ. This CDR3 is CASSPSGGTLRWQYF. The CDR3 DNA sequence: TGTGCCAGCAGCCCCTCGGGAGGGACTTTACGATGGCAGTACTTC.

Only one count was recorded for this clone. V is TRBV6-1 and J is TRBJ1-6; TRBD1 matches 8 bases. CDR3 size: 16 residues. V lost 3 bases to trimming and J lost 6 bases; unmatched junction nucleotides: 7. The germline V gene has CDR1 MNHNS and CDR2 SASEGT. The CDR3 DNA reads TGTGCCAGCAGTGATCAACCGACAGGGGTTAATTCACCCCTCCACTTT. It yields the protein CASSDQPTGVNSPLHF.

This clone has a single count. This rearrangement joins TRBV19 to TRBJ2-1; TRBD2 might be the D (6 bases). There are 15 residues in the CDR3. Deletions cut 5 bases from V and 7 bases from J, with 18 bases between. Germline values: CDR1 LNHDA, CDR2 SQIVND (reference sequence). The CDR3 DNA sequence: TGTGCCAGTAGTCCAGACGGGACTGAAACTAATGAGCAGTTCTTC. Its protein product is CASSPDGTETNEQFF.

This chain connects TRBV5-8 to TRBJ1-3; tentative D call: TRBD1 (5 bases). The CDR3 spans 17 residues. Trimming took off 6 bases at V and 1 base at J, with 20 bases between the two ends. Per germline, CDR1 SGHTS and CDR2 YDEGEE. For the CDR3, the DNA is TGTGCCAGCACTACCGCCGGGGGGGGTTTTTCTGGAAACACCATATATTTT. Amino acid sequence: CASTTAGGGFSGNTIYF.

The chain couples TRBV9 to TRBJ1-3; 7 bases map to TRBD1. Germline V gene sequence: CDR1 SGDLS, CDR2 YYNGEE. The CDR3 runs 16 residues. The V gene end was trimmed by 3 bases and the J gene end by 0 bases; junction bases not matched to a gene: 6. Here the CDR3 DNA reads TGTGCCAGCAGCGACAGGGGTCTAAACTCTGGAAACACCATATATTTT. It is translated as CASSDRGLNSGNTIYF.

This clone has just one count. The chain couples TRBV25-1 to TRBJ2-7; D perhaps matches TRBD2 (7 bases). The germline gives CDR1 MGHDK, CDR2 SYGVNS. The V end lost 4 bases, the J end lost 2 bases, and 21 bases lay between the germline ends. The CDR3 covers 17 residues. The CDR3 reads CASSGGYGGLSAYEQYF. As DNA, the CDR3 is TGTGCCAGCAGTGGGGGCTACGGGGGGCTGTCTGCCTACGAGCAGTACTTC.